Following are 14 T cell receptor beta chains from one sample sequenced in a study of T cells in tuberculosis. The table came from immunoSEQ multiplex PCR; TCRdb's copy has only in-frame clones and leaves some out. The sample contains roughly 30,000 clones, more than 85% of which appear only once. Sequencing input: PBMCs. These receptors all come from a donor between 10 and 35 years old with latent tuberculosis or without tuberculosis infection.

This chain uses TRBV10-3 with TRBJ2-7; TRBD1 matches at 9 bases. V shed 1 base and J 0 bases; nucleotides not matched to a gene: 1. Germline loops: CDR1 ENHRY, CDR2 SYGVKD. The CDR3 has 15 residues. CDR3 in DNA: TGTGCCATCAGTGAGTGGGACAGGGCCTCCTACGAGCAGTACTTC. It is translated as CAISEWDRASYEQYF.

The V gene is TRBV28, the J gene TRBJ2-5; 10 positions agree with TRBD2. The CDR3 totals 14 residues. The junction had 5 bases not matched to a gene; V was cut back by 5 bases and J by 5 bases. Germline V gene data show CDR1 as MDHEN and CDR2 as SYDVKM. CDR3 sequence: CASSRLAGEETQYF. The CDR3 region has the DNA TGTGCCAGCAGTCGTCTAGCGGGGGAGGAGACCCAGTACTTC.

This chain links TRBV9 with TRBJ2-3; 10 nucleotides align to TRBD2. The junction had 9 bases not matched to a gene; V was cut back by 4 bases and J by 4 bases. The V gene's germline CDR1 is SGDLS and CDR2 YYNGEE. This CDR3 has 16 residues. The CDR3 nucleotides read TGTGCCAGCAGCTGGAGCGGGGGGGCCTCAGCAGATACGCAGTATTTT. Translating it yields CASSWSGGASADTQYF.

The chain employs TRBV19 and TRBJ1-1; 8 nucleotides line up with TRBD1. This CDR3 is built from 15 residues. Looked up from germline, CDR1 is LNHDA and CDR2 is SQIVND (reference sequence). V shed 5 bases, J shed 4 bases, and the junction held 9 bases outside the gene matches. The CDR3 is CASSLTGALSTEAFF. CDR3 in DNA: TGTGCCAGTAGTTTGACAGGGGCTTTGAGCACTGAAGCTTTCTTT.

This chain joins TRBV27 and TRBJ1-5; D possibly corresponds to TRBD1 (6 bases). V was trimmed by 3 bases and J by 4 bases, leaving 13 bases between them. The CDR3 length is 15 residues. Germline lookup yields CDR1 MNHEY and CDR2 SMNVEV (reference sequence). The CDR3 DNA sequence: TGTGCCAGCAGTTTTGGAGGGGGGGGTAATCAGCCCCAGCATTTT. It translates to CASSFGGGGNQPQHF.

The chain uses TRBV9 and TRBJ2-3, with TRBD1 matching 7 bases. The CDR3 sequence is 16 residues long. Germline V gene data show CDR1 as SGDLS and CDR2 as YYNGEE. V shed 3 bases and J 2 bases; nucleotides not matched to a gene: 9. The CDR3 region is CASSGSRQGFTDTQYF. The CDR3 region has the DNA TGTGCCAGCAGCGGTAGTCGACAGGGATTCACAGATACGCAGTATTTT.

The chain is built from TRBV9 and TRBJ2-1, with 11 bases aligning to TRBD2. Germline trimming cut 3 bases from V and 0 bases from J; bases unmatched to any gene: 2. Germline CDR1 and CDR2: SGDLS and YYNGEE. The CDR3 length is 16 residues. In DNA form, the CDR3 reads TGTGCCAGCAGCGCACTAGCGGGGGACTCCTACAATGAGCAGTTCTTC. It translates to CASSALAGDSYNEQFF.

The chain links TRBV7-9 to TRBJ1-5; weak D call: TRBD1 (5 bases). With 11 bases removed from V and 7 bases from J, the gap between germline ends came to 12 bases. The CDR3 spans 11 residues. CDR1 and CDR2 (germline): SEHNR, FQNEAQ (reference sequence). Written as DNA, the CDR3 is TGTGCCGGGGGGTTTCGACAGCCCCAGCATTTT. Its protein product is CAGGFRQPQHF.

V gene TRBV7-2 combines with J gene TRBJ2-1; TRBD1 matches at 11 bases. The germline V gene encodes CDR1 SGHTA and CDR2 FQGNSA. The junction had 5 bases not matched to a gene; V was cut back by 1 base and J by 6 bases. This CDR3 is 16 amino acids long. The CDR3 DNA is TGTGCCAGCAGCTTAGTACGCGGGACAGGGGGCAATGAGCAGTTCTTC. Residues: CASSLVRGTGGNEQFF. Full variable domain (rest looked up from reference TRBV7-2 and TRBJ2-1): GAGVSQSPSNKVTEKGKDVELRCDPISGHTALYWYRQSLGQGLEFLIYFQGNSAPDKSGLPSDRFSAERTGGSVSTLTIQRTQQEDSAVYLCASSLVRGTGGNEQFFGPGTRLTVL.

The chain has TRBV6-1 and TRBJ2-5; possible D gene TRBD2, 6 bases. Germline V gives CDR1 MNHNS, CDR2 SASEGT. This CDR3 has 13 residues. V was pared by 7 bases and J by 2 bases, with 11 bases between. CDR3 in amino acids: CASTRDFQETQYF. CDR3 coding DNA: TGTGCCAGCACTCGGGACTTTCAAGAGACCCAGTACTTC.

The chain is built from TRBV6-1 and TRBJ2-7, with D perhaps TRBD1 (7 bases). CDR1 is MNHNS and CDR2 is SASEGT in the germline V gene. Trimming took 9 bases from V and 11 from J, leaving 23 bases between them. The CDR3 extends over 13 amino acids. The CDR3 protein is CASSRDYRGGEYF. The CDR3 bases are TGTGCCAGTTCGAGAGATTACAGGGGAGGAGAGTACTTC.

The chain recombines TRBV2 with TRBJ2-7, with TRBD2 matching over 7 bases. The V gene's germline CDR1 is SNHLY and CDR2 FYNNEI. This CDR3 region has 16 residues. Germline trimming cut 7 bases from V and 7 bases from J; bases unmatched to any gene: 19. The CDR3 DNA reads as TGTGCCAGCAATTTCCCCGGGTGGGCGGGAGTATGGGAGCAGTACTTC. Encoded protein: CASNFPGWAGVWEQYF.

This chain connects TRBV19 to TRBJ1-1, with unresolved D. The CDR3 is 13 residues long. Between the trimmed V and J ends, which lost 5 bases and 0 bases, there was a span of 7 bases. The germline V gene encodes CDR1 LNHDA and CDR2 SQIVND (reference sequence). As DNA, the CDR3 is TGTGCCAGTAGTCCCCCATTGAACACTGAAGCTTTCTTT. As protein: CASSPPLNTEAFF.

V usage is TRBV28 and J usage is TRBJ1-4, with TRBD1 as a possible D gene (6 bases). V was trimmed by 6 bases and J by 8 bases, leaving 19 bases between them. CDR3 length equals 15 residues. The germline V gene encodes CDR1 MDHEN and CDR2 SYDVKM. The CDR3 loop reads CASRLRQAQGEKLFF. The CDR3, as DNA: TGTGCCAGCAGATTGAGACAGGCCCAAGGGGAAAAACTGTTTTTT.